Each of the 27 T cell receptor beta chains below was sequenced from the same sample in a study of blood T cell repertoires in COVID-19 (dated by TCRdb to the early 2020s). Libraries were prepared through the immunoSEQ multiplex PCR assay. TCRdb's version of the immuneACCESS table is confined to in-frame rearrangements and falls short of the full clone set. An unresolved V gene accounts for under half of the shortfall where checked; the remainder is of unknown origin. Recorded for this sample are some 220,000 clones; around 81% of them occurred a single time. About 7.2% of the sample belongs to the ten largest clones. The specimen was peripheral blood. These receptors were taken from a woman aged 70-85 years with acute or convalescent COVID-19.

This chain uses TRBV6-5 with TRBJ2-7; D possibly corresponds to TRBD1 (5 bases). This CDR3 has 15 residues. Germline-derived CDR1 and CDR2 are MNHEY and SVGAGI. V gave up 8 bases and J gave up 0 bases, with 17 bases separating them. DNA for the CDR3: TGTGCCAGCTCAAACAACAAGGGGTCCTCCTACGAGCAGTACTTC. This encodes CASSNNKGSSYEQYF.

This sequence joins TRBV6-5 and TRBJ2-2; tentative D call: TRBD2 (5 bases). Germline CDR1 reads MNHEY; CDR2 reads SVGAGI. The CDR3 extends over 14 amino acids. The V end was cut by 5 bases, the J end by 7 bases, with 14 bases between. In DNA form, the CDR3 reads TGTGCCAGCAGTCCTTCGGGGAACTACGGGGAGCTGTTTTTT. This gives the protein CASSPSGNYGELFF.

The rearrangement joins TRBV18 to TRBJ2-1, with 10 bases aligning to TRBD1. Trimming at V came to 4 bases and at J to 4 bases, leaving 4 bases not matched to a gene. The CDR3 loop spans 15 amino acids. CDR1 is KGHSH and CDR2 is LQKENI in the germline V gene. The chain's CDR3 is CASSRGTGEYNEQFF. CDR3 DNA sequence: TGTGCCAGCTCACGCGGGACAGGGGAATACAATGAGCAGTTCTTC.

The chain uses TRBV3-1 (or the pseudogene TRBV3-2) and TRBJ2-1; 7 nucleotides agree with TRBD2. Germline CDR1 is LGHDT and CDR2 is YNNKEL (reference sequence). The ends lost 0 bases at V and 3 bases at J; junction bases unmatched: 5. The CDR3 is 16 amino acids. The CDR3 sequence is CASSQDAAGFYNEQFF. The CDR3, as DNA: TGTGCCAGCAGCCAAGACGCAGCGGGGTTCTACAATGAGCAGTTCTTC.

This clone was counted a few times. The J gene is TRBJ1-2, the V gene TRBV4-3; D is undetermined. The germline V gene encodes CDR1 LGHNA and CDR2 YSLEER. With 0 bases removed from V and 8 bases from J, the gap between germline ends came to 10 bases. This CDR3 has 13 residues. CDR3 loop: CASSQEGGNGYTF. The CDR3 DNA follows: TGCGCCAGCAGCCAAGAAGGAGGGAACGGCTACACCTTC.

The chain carries TRBV29-1 and TRBJ2-1, with 10 bases identical to TRBD2. The CDR3 consists of 15 residues. Germline loops: CDR1 SQVTM, CDR2 ANQGSEA. The V segment lost 4 bases and the J segment 9 bases; nucleotides outside the gene matches: 12. DNA of the CDR3: TGCAGCGTTGTAGGCATAGCGGGGGGAATTGGTGAGCAGTTCTTC. Protein sequence: CSVVGIAGGIGEQFF.

The gene calls are TRBV18 and TRBJ1-2, with D hard to call. Germline values: CDR1 KGHSH, CDR2 LQKENI. The CDR3 consists of 17 residues. V lost 1 base, J lost 4 bases, and 19 bases lay in between. The CDR3 DNA follows: TGTGCCAGCTCACCACAGGGAGGTGGAGGGAGGTCCTATGGCTACACCTTC. This sequence encodes CASSPQGGGGRSYGYTF.

CDR3 loop: CASSLRGLLQLSYNEQFF. DNA of the CDR3: TGTGCCAGCAGCTTAAGGGGGCTCCTCCAACTTTCCTACAATGAGCAGTTCTTC. V is TRBV5-5 and J is TRBJ2-1; TRBD1 matches at 7 bases. Germline V gene lookup returns CDR1 SGHKS and CDR2 YYEKEE (reference sequence). The CDR3 covers 18 residues. The junction had 12 bases not matched to a gene; V was cut back by 2 bases and J by 1 base.

The chain has TRBV5-6 and TRBJ2-1; 11 nucleotides agree with TRBD2. The germline V gene encodes CDR1 SGHDT and CDR2 YYEEEE. This CDR3 comprises 13 residues. The V gene end was trimmed by 3 bases and the J gene end by 15 bases; junction bases not matched to a gene: 8. CDR3 nucleotides: TGTGCCAGCAGCTGGGGATCTAGCGGGGGGCCGTTCTTC. This sequence encodes CASSWGSSGGPFF.

The V gene is TRBV5-6, the J gene TRBJ1-2, with D maybe TRBD1 (6 bases). V lost 1 base to trimming and J lost 2 bases, with 9 bases between them. The CDR3 runs to 14 residues. In germline, CDR1 is SGHDT, CDR2 YYEEEE. The CDR3 region is CASSLRQGNYGYTF. In DNA form, the CDR3 reads TGTGCCAGCAGCTTGCGGCAGGGGAACTATGGCTACACCTTC.

The V and J genes are TRBV24-1 and TRBJ1-5, with D possibly being TRBD1 (6 bases). This CDR3 has 17 amino acids. Germline lookup yields CDR1 KGHDR and CDR2 SFDVKD. The V end was cut by 6 bases, the J end by 1 base, with 18 bases between. CDR3 nucleotide sequence: TGTGCCACCAGTCCCAGAACAGGGTCTGTGAGCAATCAGCCCCAGCATTTT. Amino acid sequence: CATSPRTGSVSNQPQHF.

This chain uses TRBV9 with TRBJ1-4; tentative D call: TRBD1 (6 bases). V lost 0 bases and J 8 bases, leaving 14 bases between the germline ends. CDR1 is SGDLS, CDR2 YYNGEE, per germline. This CDR3 is built from 15 residues. The CDR3 sequence is CASSVAGTGREKLFF. CDR3 coding DNA: TGTGCCAGCAGCGTAGCTGGAACAGGGCGGGAAAAACTGTTTTTT.

This chain connects TRBV10-3 to TRBJ1-3, with unresolved D. The ends were cut back, 3 bases at V and 0 bases at J, with 9 bases in the middle. The V gene's germline CDR1 is ENHRY and CDR2 SYGVKD. The CDR3 runs 15 residues. The CDR3 sequence is CAISDPYSSGNTIYF. CDR3 coding DNA: TGTGCCATCAGTGACCCTTACAGCTCTGGAAACACCATATATTTT.

This chain links TRBV19 with TRBJ2-7; 11 bases agree with TRBD1. Germline V gives CDR1 LNHDA, CDR2 SQIVND (reference sequence). This CDR3 spans 13 amino acids. Trimming removed 9 bases from V and 2 bases from J; junction bases left unmatched: 3. The CDR3 DNA reads TGTGCCAGCGGGACAGGGGGGACCTACGAGCAGTACTTC. Translation gives CASGTGGTYEQYF.

The chain joins TRBV5-5 to TRBJ2-2; 10 positions match TRBD2. The V gene end was trimmed by 5 bases and the J gene end by 1 base; junction bases not matched to a gene: 5. Germline V lookup: CDR1 SGHKS, CDR2 YYEKEE (reference sequence). The CDR3 spans 16 residues. CDR3 loop: CASRPLAGKNTGELFF. The CDR3 DNA sequence: TGTGCCAGCAGACCACTAGCGGGGAAGAACACCGGGGAGCTGTTTTTT.

The chain recombines TRBV18 with TRBJ1-5, with 7 nucleotides matching TRBD1. Losses at the gene ends were 2 bases for V and 2 bases for J; bases not matched to a gene: 3. Germline V gives CDR1 KGHSH, CDR2 LQKENI. This CDR3 has 15 amino acids. The CDR3 reads CASSPDGQGNQPQHF. The CDR3 coding sequence is TGTGCCAGCTCACCAGACGGACAGGGCAATCAGCCCCAGCATTTT.

The rearrangement uses TRBV18 and TRBJ1-1; tentative D call: TRBD1 (6 bases). Germline CDR1 and CDR2: KGHSH and LQKENI. Trimming removed 6 bases from V and 0 bases from J, with 17 bases in between. This CDR3 has 16 amino acids. In DNA, the CDR3 is TGTGCCAGCTCCCAGTACAGGGTAAAGATGAACACTGAAGCTTTCTTT. It is translated as CASSQYRVKMNTEAFF.

The chain couples TRBV3-1 (or the pseudogene TRBV3-2) to TRBJ2-5; D possibly corresponds to TRBD1 (5 bases). Germline V gene sequence: CDR1 LGHDT, CDR2 YNNKEL (reference sequence). The length of the CDR3 is 15 residues. Trimming cost V 1 base and J 5 bases, with 14 bases left between them. The CDR3 region is CASSQGGSTTETQYF. CDR3 coding DNA: TGTGCCAGCAGCCAAGGGGGCTCGACCACGGAGACCCAGTACTTC.

V usage is TRBV5-5 and J usage is TRBJ1-3, with 10 nucleotides matching TRBD1. Germline-derived CDR1 and CDR2 are SGHKS and YYEKEE (reference sequence). The CDR3 contains 16 residues. With V trimmed by 4 bases and J by 0 bases, 4 bases remained unmatched. The CDR3 DNA sequence: TGTGCCAGCAGCCCCGGACAGGGGGACTCTGGAAACACCATATATTTT. Protein sequence: CASSPGQGDSGNTIYF.

This clone was recorded once. The CDR3 nucleotides read TGTGCCAGCAGCCCCATAGCGGTGTACACCGGGGAGCTGTTTTTT. It translates to CASSPIAVYTGELFF. V usage is TRBV6-2 or TRBV6-3 and J usage is TRBJ2-2, with D possibly being TRBD2 (6 bases). The CDR3 is 15 amino acids. V was cut by 6 bases and J by 3 bases, with 14 bases left in between. Germline V gene data show CDR1 as MNHEY and CDR2 as SVGEGT.

V is TRBV5-1 and J is TRBJ2-2; no definite D call. Germline V gives CDR1 SGHRS, CDR2 YFSETQ. V was shortened by 0 bases and J by 6 bases, with 6 bases between the two germline ends. The CDR3 has 13 amino acids. The CDR3 protein is CASSLAVPGELFF. Written as DNA, the CDR3 is TGCGCCAGCAGCTTGGCGGTCCCCGGGGAGCTGTTTTTT.

The V call is TRBV15, the J call TRBJ2-7; 10 bases line up with TRBD1. Germline lookup yields CDR1 LNHNV and CDR2 YYDKDF (reference sequence). CDR3 length: 18 amino acids. Trimming took 0 bases from V and 0 from J; bases not matched to a gene: 8. The CDR3 protein is CATSREFRGTGDSYEQYF. The CDR3 DNA is TGTGCCACCAGCAGAGAGTTTAGGGGGACAGGGGACTCCTACGAGCAGTACTTC.

The CDR3 sequence is CASSQELRTGGTGELFF. Written as DNA, the CDR3 is TGCGCCAGCAGCCAAGAGTTAAGGACAGGGGGCACCGGGGAGCTGTTTTTT. The V call is TRBV4-1, the J call TRBJ2-2, with TRBD1 matching 10 bases. The CDR3 contains 17 residues. V dropped 0 bases and J dropped 4; count of bases not matched to a gene: 5. Germline values: CDR1 MGHRA, CDR2 YSYEKL.

The chain employs TRBV3-1 (or the pseudogene TRBV3-2) and TRBJ1-1, with 8 positions matching TRBD1. V lost 8 bases, J lost 7 bases, and 9 bases stayed unmatched. Germline CDR1 LGHDT, CDR2 YNNKEL (reference sequence). The length of the CDR3 is 13 residues. For the CDR3, the DNA is TGTGCCAGCGGTTCTCAGGGGGCTGGTGAAGCTTTCTTT. It is translated as CASGSQGAGEAFF.

The chain recombines TRBV6-5 with TRBJ2-7; 10 bases are shared with TRBD2. CDR1 is MNHEY, CDR2 SVGAGI, per germline. This CDR3 comprises 14 residues. The V and J ends lost 2 bases and 7 bases, in that order; junction bases with no gene match: 5. CDR3 in amino acids: CASSYTSGGVEQYF. CDR3 nucleotide sequence: TGTGCCAGCAGTTACACAAGCGGGGGGGTTGAGCAGTACTTC.

The chain links TRBV18 to TRBJ2-3; D is ambiguous. Germline CDR1 reads KGHSH; CDR2 reads LQKENI. V was clipped by 0 bases and J by 4 bases, with 8 bases between them. This CDR3 is 14 amino acids long. Here the CDR3 reads CASSPPTFADTQYF. The CDR3, as DNA: TGTGCCAGCTCACCACCCACATTCGCAGATACGCAGTATTTT.

This clone was counted a few times. The V gene is TRBV5-6, the J gene TRBJ1-2; a weak D match, TRBD1 (5 bases). Between the trimmed V and J ends, which lost 4 bases and 5 bases, there was a span of 9 bases. This CDR3 has 12 amino acids. The germline gives CDR1 SGHDT, CDR2 YYEEEE. The CDR3 DNA sequence: TGTGCCAGCAGCCCCCGACAGTATGGCTACACCTTC. It specifies CASSPRQYGYTF. The full variable domain, with the rest looked up from reference TRBV5-6 and TRBJ1-2, is DAGVTQSPTHLIKTRGQQVTLRCSPKSGHDTVSWYQQALGQGPQFIFQYYEEEERQRGNFPDRFSGHQFPNYSSELNVNALLLGDSALYLCASSPRQYGYTFGSGTRLTVV.